Listed here are 6 T cell receptor beta chains from one sample, sequenced in a study of early T cells in non-severe SARS-CoV-2 infection. Each CDR3 protein gets one entry after TCRdb re-called the 5' RACE reads with MiXCR. This table holds approximately 65,000 distinct CDR3 sequences, 9.5% to 15% found once. The sequencing sample was made of whole blood. The receptors come from an adult who was a healthcare worker with PCR-confirmed SARS-CoV-2 infection or an uninfected control (not recorded which).

This clonotype was detected only a few times. The chain has TRBV11-2 and TRBJ1-1; D uncertain. V was pared by 0 bases and J by 8 bases, with 10 bases between. From germline, CDR1 is SGHAT and CDR2 FQNNGV. The CDR3 spans 13 residues. CDR3 DNA: TGTGCCAGCAGCTTAGAGGCCCTCCGGGAAGCTTTCTTT. Translated, it gives CASSLEALREAFF.

This clonotype was counted at least ten times. The chain carries TRBV10-1 and TRBJ2-7; D is unresolved. Trimming cost V 0 bases and J 7 bases, with 10 bases left between them. CDR1 is WNHNN and CDR2 is SYGVQD in the germline V gene (reference sequence). CDR3 length: 13 residues. The CDR3: CASSESPKAEQYF. CDR3 DNA sequence: TGCGCCAGCAGTGAGTCCCCCAAGGCGGAGCAGTACTTC.

This chain joins TRBV9 and TRBJ1-2; D gene unclear. This CDR3 has 12 amino acids. CDR1 is SGDLS and CDR2 is YYNGEE in the germline V gene. The V gene lost 3 bases and the J gene lost 6 bases, with 9 bases spanning the gap. The CDR3 bases are TGTGCCAGCAGCGACCGACTCCATGGCTACACCTTC. The encoded protein is CASSDRLHGYTF.

The V and J genes are TRBV25-1 and TRBJ1-2; tentatively, D is TRBD1 (5 bases). Germline lookup yields CDR1 MGHDK and CDR2 SYGVNS. V lost 3 bases and J lost 6, with 11 bases in between. There are 13 residues in the CDR3. The chain's CDR3 is CASSEGDRNGYTF. CDR3 sequence (DNA): TGTGCCAGCAGTGAGGGAGACAGAAATGGCTACACCTTC.

This clonotype was picked up a small number of times. J is TRBJ2-1 and V is TRBV10-3; TRBD2 might be the D (7 bases). The length of the CDR3 is 17 residues. V was shortened by 5 bases and J by 4 bases, with 21 bases between the two germline ends. CDR1 and CDR2 (germline): ENHRY, SYGVKD. CDR3 nucleotides: TGTGCCATCAGTCGTGGGGAGGGGGGCGTTCAATACAATGAGCAGTTCTTC. Translated: CAISRGEGGVQYNEQFF.

The chain employs TRBV7-9 and TRBJ2-2; D may match TRBD1 or TRBD2 (6 bases each). Trimming removed 3 bases from V and 5 bases from J, with 10 bases in between. This CDR3 contains 14 residues. Germline V gives CDR1 SEHNR, CDR2 FQNEAQ (reference sequence). The CDR3 DNA reads as TGTGCCAGCAGCTTTGGGGGGCTAACCGGGGAGCTGTTTTTT. Its protein product is CASSFGGLTGELFF.